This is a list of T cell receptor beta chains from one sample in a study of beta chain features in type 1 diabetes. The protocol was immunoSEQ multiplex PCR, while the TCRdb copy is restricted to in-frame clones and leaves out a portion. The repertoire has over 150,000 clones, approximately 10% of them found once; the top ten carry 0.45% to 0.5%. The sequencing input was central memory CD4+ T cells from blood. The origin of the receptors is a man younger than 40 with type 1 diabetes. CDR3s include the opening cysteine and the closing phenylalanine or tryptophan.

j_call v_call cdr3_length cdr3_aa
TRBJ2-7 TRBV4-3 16 CASSQKTGGDRYEQYF
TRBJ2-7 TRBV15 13 CATSTLAGLAQYF
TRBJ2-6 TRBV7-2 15 CASSIQVSGANVLTF
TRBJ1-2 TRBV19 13 CASRLHENYGYTF
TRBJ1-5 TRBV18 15 CASSSGQGKSQPQHF
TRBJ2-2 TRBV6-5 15 CASRTLAGDTGELFF
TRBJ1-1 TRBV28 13 CASSDYRNTEAFF
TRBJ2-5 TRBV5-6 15 CASSSTGTAKETQYF
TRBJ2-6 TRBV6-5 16 CASSYSNRAGANVLTF
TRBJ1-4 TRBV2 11 CASTRQGWLFF
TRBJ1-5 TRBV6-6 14 CASSYRQGGQPQHF
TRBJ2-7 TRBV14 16 CASSPTGTTLQVEQYF
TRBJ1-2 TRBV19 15 CASSRSVGANYGYTF
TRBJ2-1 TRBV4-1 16 CASSQPPGQGWNEQFF
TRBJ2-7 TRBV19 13 CASSRDRADEQYF
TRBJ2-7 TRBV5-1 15 CASFPTGWRNCEQYF
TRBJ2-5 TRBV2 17 CASSLGTSGSFGETQYF
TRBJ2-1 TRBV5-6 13 CASSFKTGVEQFF
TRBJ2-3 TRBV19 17 CASKRVAGTSGTDTQYF
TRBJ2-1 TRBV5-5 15 CASSEGTSGHNEQFF
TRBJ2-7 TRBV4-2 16 CASSQGGGQGTYEQYF
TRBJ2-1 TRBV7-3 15 CASSPMAAGGNEQFF
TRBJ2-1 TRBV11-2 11 CASSWRLAQFF
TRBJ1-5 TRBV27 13 CASSYMVNQPQHF
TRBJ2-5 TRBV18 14 CASSLSTGSETQYF
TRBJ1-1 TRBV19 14 CASSITEGIAGAFF
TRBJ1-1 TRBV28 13 CASIRQGNTEAFF
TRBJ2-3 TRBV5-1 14 CASSMGGGADTQYF
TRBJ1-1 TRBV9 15 CASSPRQGMNTEAFF
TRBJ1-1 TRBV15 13 CATSRGGPVEAFF
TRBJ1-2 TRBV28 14 CASHHGTGGYGYTF
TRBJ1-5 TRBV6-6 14 CASSYRGLNQPQHF
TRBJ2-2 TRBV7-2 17 CASSSVHGERMGGELFF
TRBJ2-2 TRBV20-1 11 CSALVAGELFF
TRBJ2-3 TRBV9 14 CASSASQGADTQYF
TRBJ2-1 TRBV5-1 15 CASSLTSGRFNEQFF
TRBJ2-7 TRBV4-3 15 CASSPSGDLSYEQYF
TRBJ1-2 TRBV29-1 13 CSVEGDYNYGYTF
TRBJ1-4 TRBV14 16 CAIQPTTGSRGEKLFF
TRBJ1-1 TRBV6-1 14 CASSVGQGVDEAFF
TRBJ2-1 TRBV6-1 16 CASSGVGRAAYNEQFF
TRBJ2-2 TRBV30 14 CAWDRTSGTGELFF
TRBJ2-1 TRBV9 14 CASSMASGYNEQFF
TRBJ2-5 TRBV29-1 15 CSVATAREGTGTQYF
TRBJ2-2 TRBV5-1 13 CASSLSDTGELFF
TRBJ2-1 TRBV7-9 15 CASSSGTSGRNEQFF
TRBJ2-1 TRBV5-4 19 CASSLRLAGGQGRYNEQFF
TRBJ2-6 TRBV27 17 CASRRTGAFSGANVLTF
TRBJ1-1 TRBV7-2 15 CASSLRDRMNTEAFF
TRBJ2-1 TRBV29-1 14 CSVDRGGRYNEQFF
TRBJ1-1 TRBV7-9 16 CASSLARGGGDTEAFF
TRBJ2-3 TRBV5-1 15 CASSWGQEGTDTQYF
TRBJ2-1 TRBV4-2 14 CASSRRGLENEQFF
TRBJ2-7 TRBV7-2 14 CASSPGLANYEQYF
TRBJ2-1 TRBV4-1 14 CASSQDGGRGEQFF
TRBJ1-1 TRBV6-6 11 CASSRTAEAFF
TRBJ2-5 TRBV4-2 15 CASSQDILAQETQYF
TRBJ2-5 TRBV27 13 CASRPRWKETQYF